This T cell receptor (beta chain) was observed in a study of control samples from healthy donors and cancer patients (dated by TCRdb to about 2020). Comment on this clone: Its target antigen remains unknown. Per-base qualities were not stored, and no clone one base away is much larger.

Library method: the immunoSEQ multiplex PCR assay. As stored in TCRdb, this immuneACCESS dataset retains in-frame rearrangements with V and J assigned. A fraction of the clones does not appear; measured against another copy, unresolved V genes explain less than half of the discrepancy, and the remainder lacks a known reason. The sample table holds around 30,000 clones, of which more than 85% were seen once. The ten largest clonotypes hold 1.6% of the sample. Trimming accounts for 1 base at V and 1 base at J, while the number of junction bases matched to no gene is 7. The germline V gene (reference sequence) gives CDR1 as LGHDT and CDR2 as YNNKEL. There are 16 amino acids in the CDR3, from cysteine to phenylalanine inclusive. Only CDR3 DNA remains: 48 bases, in frame from the first base.

The sequencing sample was made of PBMCs. The rearrangement joined TRBV3-1 (or the pseudogene TRBV3-2) to TRBJ2-7, with 7 middle bases fitting TRBD1. This TCR was sampled from a woman between 40 and 55 years old with lung cancer. Here is the DNA: TGTGCCAGCAGCCAAGGAGGAGGACAGGATTCCTACGAGCAGTACTTC. Translated, this is CASSQGGGQDSYEQYF.